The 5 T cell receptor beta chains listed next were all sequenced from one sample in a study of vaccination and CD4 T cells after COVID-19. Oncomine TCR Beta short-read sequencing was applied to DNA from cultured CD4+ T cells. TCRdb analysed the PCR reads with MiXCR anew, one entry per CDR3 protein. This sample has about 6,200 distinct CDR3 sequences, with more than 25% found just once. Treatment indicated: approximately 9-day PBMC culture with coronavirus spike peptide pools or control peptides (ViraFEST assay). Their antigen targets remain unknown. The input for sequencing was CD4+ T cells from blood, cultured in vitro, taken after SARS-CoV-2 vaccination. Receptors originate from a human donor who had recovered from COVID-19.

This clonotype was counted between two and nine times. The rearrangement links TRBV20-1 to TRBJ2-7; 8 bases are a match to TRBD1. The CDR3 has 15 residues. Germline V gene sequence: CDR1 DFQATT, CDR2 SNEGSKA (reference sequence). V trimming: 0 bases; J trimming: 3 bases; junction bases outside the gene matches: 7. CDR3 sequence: CSARELRGRDYEQYF. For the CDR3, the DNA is TGCAGTGCTAGAGAGCTCAGGGGGCGCGACTACGAGCAGTACTTC.

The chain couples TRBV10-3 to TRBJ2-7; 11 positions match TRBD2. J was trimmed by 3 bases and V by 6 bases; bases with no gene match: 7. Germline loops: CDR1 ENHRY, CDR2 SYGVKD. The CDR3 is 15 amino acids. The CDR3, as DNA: TGTGCCATCAGGAAGACTAGCGGGATGGGCTACGAGCAGTACTTC. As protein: CAIRKTSGMGYEQYF.

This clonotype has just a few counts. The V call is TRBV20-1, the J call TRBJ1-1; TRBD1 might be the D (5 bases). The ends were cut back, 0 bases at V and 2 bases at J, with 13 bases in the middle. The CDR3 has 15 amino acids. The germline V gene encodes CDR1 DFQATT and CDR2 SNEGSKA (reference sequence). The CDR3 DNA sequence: TGCAGTGCTAGAGATCCCAGGGCCTTTAACACTGAAGCTTTCTTT. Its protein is CSARDPRAFNTEAFF.

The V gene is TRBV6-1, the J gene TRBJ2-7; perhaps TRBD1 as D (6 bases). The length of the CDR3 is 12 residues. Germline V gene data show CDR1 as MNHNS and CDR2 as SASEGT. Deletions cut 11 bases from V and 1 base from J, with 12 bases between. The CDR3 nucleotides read TGTGCCTCACAAGGGGGTTCCTACGAGCAGTACTTC. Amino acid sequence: CASQGGSYEQYF.

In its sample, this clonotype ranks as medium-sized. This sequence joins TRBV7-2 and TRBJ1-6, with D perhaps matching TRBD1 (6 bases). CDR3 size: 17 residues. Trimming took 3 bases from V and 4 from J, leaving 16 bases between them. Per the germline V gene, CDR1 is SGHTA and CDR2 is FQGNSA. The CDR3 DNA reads TGTGCCAGCAGCTTCCCAACAGGGTGGGGATATAATTCACCCCTCCACTTT. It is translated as CASSFPTGWGYNSPLHF.